This TCR beta chain was sequenced for a study of response to subunit inactivated influenza vaccine. TCRdb called the RT-PCR reads again in MiXCR, with one record for every CDR3 protein. Of 700,000 to 900,000 distinct CDR3 sequences listed, 20% to 25% were seen once; the top ten hold roughly 10%. This clonotype was detected only a few times. Its antigen is not identified. Study observations and caveats: New T cells are recruited in small numbers by each seasonal influenza vaccination, according to the authors' suggestion.

Germline V gives CDR1 DFQATT, CDR2 SNEGSKA (reference sequence). Trimming removed 4 bases from V and 4 bases from J, with 11 bases in between. This CDR3 is built from 13 residues. The specimen comprised PBMCs from blood, sampled 4 to 6 days after vaccination. The rearrangement joins TRBV20-1 to TRBJ1-5; possible D gene TRBD1, 5 bases. The source is a man in his forties or fifties who received an inactivated influenza vaccine. Here the CDR3 DNA reads TGCAGTGCTAAGCGCCAGGGTAATCAGCCCCAGCATTTT. This sequence encodes CSAKRQGNQPQHF.